Ten or more counts support the clone carrying this TCR beta chain. Its target is unknown. MiXCR was run by TCRdb on the 5' RACE reads, yielding one entry per CDR3 protein. Of about 69,000 distinct CDR3 sequences in the sample, 5.5% to 7.5% were seen once. The record originates from a study of T cells after yellow fever vaccination. Study outcomes and limitations: Most primary-vaccination clones reappeared after the booster (about 95% CD4, 88% CD8).

The CDR3 runs 14 residues. J was trimmed by 2 bases and V by 6 bases; bases with no gene match: 7. Germline V gene sequence: CDR1 ENHRY, CDR2 SYGVKD. The sample here was CD4+ T cells sorted from PBMCs, taken roughly 15 days after the first yellow fever vaccination. This TCR came from a man between 18 and 35 years old who received the YFV17D yellow fever vaccine. The chain combines TRBV10-3 with TRBJ2-7; 7 positions match TRBD1. CDR3 bases: TGTGCCATCAGGCCCGGGACAGCCACCTACGAGCAGTACTTC. Translating gives CAIRPGTATYEQYF.